The 12 T cell receptor beta chains in this list originate from one sample, sequenced in a study of Graves' ophthalmopathy and Graves' hyperthyroidism. Investigators amplified TCR beta CDR3 regions from RNA transcripts. First-round RT-PCR with HTBI primers preceded a second-round multiplex PCR. TCRdb re-called the multiplex PCR reads through MiXCR, storing one row per CDR3 protein. The data contain approximately 500,000 distinct CDR3 sequences, about 15% of them singletons. Sequenced sample: blood. Receptors were obtained from a woman in her twenties or thirties with Graves' ophthalmopathy.

This clonotype was seen many times. CDR3 protein: CASNRGWNTEAFF. CDR3 sequence (DNA): TGTGCCAGCAACCGAGGTTGGAACACTGAAGCTTTCTTT. The chain employs TRBV27 and TRBJ1-1; D remains unclear. Trimming shortened V by 7 bases and J by 1 base, and 10 bases separated the two germline ends. The CDR3 consists of 13 residues. Germline CDR1 MNHEY, CDR2 SMNVEV (reference sequence).

This clonotype has at least ten counts. The V call is TRBV20-1, the J call TRBJ2-7, with D possibly called TRBD1 or TRBD2 (6 bases each). Germline CDR1 is DFQATT and CDR2 is SNEGSKA (reference sequence). V dropped 0 bases and J dropped 3 bases, with 12 bases sitting between them. The CDR3 spans 14 residues. The CDR3 coding sequence is TGCAGTGCTAGAGATGCGGGACACCACTACGAGCAGTACTTC. It yields the protein CSARDAGHHYEQYF.

This chain links TRBV27 with TRBJ1-2; TRBD1 agrees at 8 bases. CDR1 is MNHEY, CDR2 SMNVEV, per germline (reference sequence). With 5 bases clipped from V and 5 bases from J, the junction kept 10 bases outside the gene matches. CDR3 length: 15 residues. The CDR3 nucleotides are TGTGCCAGCAGTCCGGGACAGGCAAGGTTATATGGCTACACCTTC. This gives the protein CASSPGQARLYGYTF.

This clonotype was seen repeatedly, ten times or more. This chain links TRBV20-1 with TRBJ2-5; 12 nucleotides match TRBD2. With V trimmed by 6 bases and J by 2 bases, 4 bases remained unmatched. Germline CDR1 and CDR2: DFQATT and SNEGSKA (reference sequence). The CDR3 is made up of 14 amino acids. CDR3 sequence: CSAVTSGGQETQYF. CDR3 coding DNA: TGCAGTGCCGTAACTAGCGGGGGGCAAGAGACCCAGTACTTC.

This clonotype was counted at least ten times. The CDR3 sequence is CASSYSSVYTEAFF. In DNA, the CDR3 is TGTGCCAGCAGTTACTCGTCCGTATACACTGAAGCTTTCTTT. V and J are TRBV6-2 or TRBV6-3 and TRBJ1-1; D uncertain. The V and J ends lost 0 bases and 3 bases respectively, with 8 bases between them. Germline loops: CDR1 MNHEY, CDR2 SVGEGT. The CDR3 is 14 amino acids.

This clonotype was counted at least ten times. This sequence joins TRBV6-1 and TRBJ2-5; D might be TRBD1 or TRBD2, each matching 6 bases. V lost 5 bases, J lost 7 bases, and 17 bases lay in between. This CDR3 spans 14 amino acids. The germline V gene encodes CDR1 MNHNS and CDR2 SASEGT. The CDR3: CASSPIEGGRTQYF. The CDR3 coding sequence is TGTGCCAGCAGTCCTATCGAGGGGGGCCGGACCCAGTACTTC.

This clonotype was counted ten times or more. The chain joins TRBV2 to TRBJ2-7; D unresolved. Germline CDR1 SNHLY, CDR2 FYNNEI. Deletions cut 2 bases from V and 2 bases from J, with 13 bases between. The CDR3 is 15 amino acids. The DNA for the CDR3 is TGTGCCAGCAGTGAACCACTTTCTAACCCCTACGAGCAGTACTTC. This codes for CASSEPLSNPYEQYF.

This clonotype was seen repeatedly, ten times or more. The chain employs TRBV11-2 and TRBJ1-3; D gene ambiguous. The CDR3 sequence is 17 residues long. CDR1 and CDR2 from the germline V gene are SGHAT and FQNNGV. Trimming stripped 0 bases from V and 0 bases from J, with 12 bases between. The CDR3 sequence: CASSLDMGKASGNTIYF. CDR3 DNA: TGTGCCAGCAGCTTAGATATGGGAAAGGCCTCTGGAAACACCATATATTTT.

This clonotype was observed at least ten times. The chain links TRBV6-5 to TRBJ1-4; D ambiguous. This CDR3 has 13 amino acids. Germline V gives CDR1 MNHEY, CDR2 SVGAGI. Trimming cost V 1 base and J 3 bases, with 3 bases left between them. CDR3 sequence: CASSYFANEKLFF. CDR3 nucleotides: TGTGCCAGCAGTTACTTTGCTAATGAAAAACTGTTTTTT.

This clonotype was detected many times. The chain joins TRBV6-2 or TRBV6-3 to TRBJ2-4, with 7 bases lining up with TRBD1. The CDR3 totals 13 residues. The J segment lost 12 bases and the V segment lost 5 bases, leaving 10 bases of the junction unmatched. CDR1 is MNHEY and CDR2 is SVGEGT in the germline V gene. CDR3: CASSPRTGGYQYF. The CDR3 DNA reads as TGTGCCAGCAGTCCCCGGACAGGAGGTTATCAGTACTTC.

The table lists this clonotype with many counts. V is TRBV7-8 and J is TRBJ1-2; D remains ambiguous. Germline V lookup: CDR1 SGHVS, CDR2 FQNEAQ. V dropped 8 bases and J dropped 0 bases, with 13 bases sitting between them. This CDR3 is built from 14 residues. CDR3 DNA sequence: TGTGCCAGCGAACCCGGGTCAGCTAACTATGGCTACACCTTC. The encoded protein is CASEPGSANYGYTF.

The chain joins TRBV11-2 to TRBJ2-1; tentative D call: TRBD1 (7 bases). Per germline, CDR1 SGHAT and CDR2 FQNNGV. Trimming removed 1 base at V and 7 bases at J, with 14 bases between. The CDR3 length is 15 residues. The chain's CDR3 is CASSLGPGGPNEQFF. In nucleotides, the CDR3 is TGTGCCAGCAGCTTAGGACCAGGGGGGCCGAATGAGCAGTTCTTC.